The TCR beta chain under discussion was sequenced for a study of T cell responses to AZD1222 COVID-19 vaccine. The repertoire was sequenced with immunoSEQ multiplex PCR; TCRdb's copy has only in-frame clones and lacks some. The sample shows around 110,000 clones, around 90% of them seen only once. This CDR3 is 14 amino acids long. CDR1 LGHNA and CDR2 YNFKEQ come from the germline V gene. Trimming left V 3 bases short and J 4 bases short, with 13 bases between. The receptor was derived from an adult in good health. The sample here was peripheral blood, taken on day 0 of AZD1222 vaccination. The rearrangement links TRBV4-2 to TRBJ2-7; D is unclear. This chain's CDR3 is CASSQSSSAYEQYF. CDR3 DNA sequence: TGTGCCAGCAGCCAGTCGTCGTCTGCGTACGAGCAGTACTTC.